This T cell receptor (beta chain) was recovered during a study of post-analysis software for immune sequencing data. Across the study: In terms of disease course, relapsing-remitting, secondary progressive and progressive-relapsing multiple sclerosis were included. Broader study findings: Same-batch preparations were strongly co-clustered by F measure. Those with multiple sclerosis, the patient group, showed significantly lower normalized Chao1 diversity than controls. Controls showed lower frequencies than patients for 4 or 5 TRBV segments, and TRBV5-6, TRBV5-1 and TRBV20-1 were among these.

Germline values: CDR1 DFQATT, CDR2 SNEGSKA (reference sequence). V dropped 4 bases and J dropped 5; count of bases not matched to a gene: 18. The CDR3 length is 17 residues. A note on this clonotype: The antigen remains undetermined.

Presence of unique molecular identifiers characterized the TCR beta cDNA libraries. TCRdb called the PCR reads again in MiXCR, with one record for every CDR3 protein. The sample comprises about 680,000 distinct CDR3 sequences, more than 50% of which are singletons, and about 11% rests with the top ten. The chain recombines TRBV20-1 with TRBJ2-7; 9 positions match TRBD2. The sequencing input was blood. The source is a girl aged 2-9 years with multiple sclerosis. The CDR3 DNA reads TGCAGTGCTAACTTGCGTCGACTAGCGGCATCTTTCGACGAGCAGTACTTC. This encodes CSANLRRLAASFDEQYF.